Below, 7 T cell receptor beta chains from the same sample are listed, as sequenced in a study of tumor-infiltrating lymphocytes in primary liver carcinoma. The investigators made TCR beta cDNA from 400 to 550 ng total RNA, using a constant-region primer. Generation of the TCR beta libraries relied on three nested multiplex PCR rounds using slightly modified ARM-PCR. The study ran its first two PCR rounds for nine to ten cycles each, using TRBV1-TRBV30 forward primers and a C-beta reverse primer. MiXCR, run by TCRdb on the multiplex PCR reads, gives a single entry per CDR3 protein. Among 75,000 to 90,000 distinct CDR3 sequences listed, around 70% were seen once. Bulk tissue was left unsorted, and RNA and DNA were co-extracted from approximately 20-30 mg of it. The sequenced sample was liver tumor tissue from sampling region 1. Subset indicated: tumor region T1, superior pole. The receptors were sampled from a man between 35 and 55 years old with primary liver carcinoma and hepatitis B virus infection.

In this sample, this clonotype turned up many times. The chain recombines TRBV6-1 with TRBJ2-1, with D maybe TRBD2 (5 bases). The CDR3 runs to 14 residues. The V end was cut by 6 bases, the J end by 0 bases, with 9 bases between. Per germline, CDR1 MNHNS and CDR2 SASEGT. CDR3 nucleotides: TGTGCCAGCAGGATCGGGAACTCCTACAATGAGCAGTTCTTC. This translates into CASRIGNSYNEQFF.

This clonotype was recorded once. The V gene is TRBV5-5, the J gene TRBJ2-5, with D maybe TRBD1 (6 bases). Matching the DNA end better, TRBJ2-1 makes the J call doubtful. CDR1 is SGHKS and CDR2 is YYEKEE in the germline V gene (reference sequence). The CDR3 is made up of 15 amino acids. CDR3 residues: CASRGADWEQEAQFF. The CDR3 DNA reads TGTGCCAGCAGGGGGGCGGACTGGGAACAAGAGGCCCAGTTCTTC.

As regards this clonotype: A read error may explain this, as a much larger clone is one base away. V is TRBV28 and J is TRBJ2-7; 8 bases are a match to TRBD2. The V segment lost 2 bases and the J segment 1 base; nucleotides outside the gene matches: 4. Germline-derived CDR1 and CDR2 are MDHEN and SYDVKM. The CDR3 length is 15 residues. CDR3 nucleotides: TGTGCCAGCAGTTTAATGGGACTAGTATCCTACGAGCAGTACTTC. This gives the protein CASSLMGLVSYEQYF.

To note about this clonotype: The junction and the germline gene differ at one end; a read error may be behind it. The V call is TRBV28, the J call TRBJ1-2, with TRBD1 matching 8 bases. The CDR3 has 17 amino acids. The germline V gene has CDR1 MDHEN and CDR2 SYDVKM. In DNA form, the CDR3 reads TGTGCCAGCATAGCCCCCCAGGGGGCATTAGCTAACTATGACTACACCTTC. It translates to CASIAPQGALANYDYTF.

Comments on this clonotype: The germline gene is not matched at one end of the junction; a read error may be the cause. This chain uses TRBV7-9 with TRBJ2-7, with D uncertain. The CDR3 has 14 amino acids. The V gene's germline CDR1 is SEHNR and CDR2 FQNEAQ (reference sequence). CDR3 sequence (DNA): TGTGTCAGCAGCTTCATGGACGGCTCATACGAGCAGTACTTC. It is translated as CVSSFMDGSYEQYF.

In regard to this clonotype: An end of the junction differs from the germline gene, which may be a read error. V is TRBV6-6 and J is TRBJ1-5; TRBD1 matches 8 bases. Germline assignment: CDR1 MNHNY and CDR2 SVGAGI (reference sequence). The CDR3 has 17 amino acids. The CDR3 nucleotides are TGTGCCAGCAGTTACCTCCGGACAGGGAATAGCAATGAGCCCCAGCATTTT. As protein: CASSYLRTGNSNEPQHF.

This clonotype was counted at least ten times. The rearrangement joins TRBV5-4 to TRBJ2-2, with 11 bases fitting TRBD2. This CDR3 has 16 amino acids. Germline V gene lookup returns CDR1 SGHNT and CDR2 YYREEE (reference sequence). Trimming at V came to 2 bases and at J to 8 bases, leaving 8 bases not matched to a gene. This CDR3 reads CASSLPLAGGAGELFF. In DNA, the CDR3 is TGTGCCAGCAGCTTACCTCTAGCGGGAGGAGCTGGGGAGCTGTTTTTT.